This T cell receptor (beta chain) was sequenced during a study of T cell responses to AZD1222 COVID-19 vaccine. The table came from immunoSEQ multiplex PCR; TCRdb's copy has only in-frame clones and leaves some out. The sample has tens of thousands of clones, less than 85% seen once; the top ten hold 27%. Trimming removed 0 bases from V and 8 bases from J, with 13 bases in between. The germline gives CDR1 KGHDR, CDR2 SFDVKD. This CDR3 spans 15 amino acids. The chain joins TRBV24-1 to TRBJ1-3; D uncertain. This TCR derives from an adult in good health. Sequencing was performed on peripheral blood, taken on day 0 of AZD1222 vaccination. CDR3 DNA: TGTGCCACCAGTGATTTGGGACCGGAGGGAGACACCATATATTTT. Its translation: CATSDLGPEGDTIYF.